Ten or more counts support the clone carrying this T cell receptor (beta chain). The antigen is unknown. This specimen comes from a study of T-cell reconstitution after alpha-beta-depleted transplantation in children. Study-level results: Day-60 TCRbeta diversity that was high in some patients was derived from surviving recipient T cells and thymic progenitors. About two months after transplant, alpha-beta T cells reportedly came from several hundred expanded graft clones. Newly produced T cells mostly provided counts and TCRbeta diversity after one year, as hyperexpanded clones declined.

A TCRbeta library incorporating unique molecular identifiers was prepared. Each CDR3 protein gets one entry after TCRdb re-called the PCR reads with MiXCR. The data contain fewer than 550,000 distinct CDR3 sequences, roughly a tenth of them singletons. Germline V lookup: CDR1 SGHRS, CDR2 YFSETQ. Trimming took 5 bases from V and 1 from J, leaving 33 bases between them. The CDR3 has 21 residues. Source: PBMCs, taken before TCRalphabeta/CD19-depleted stem cell transplant. The J gene is TRBJ2-5, the V gene TRBV5-1, with D possibly matching TRBD1 (6 bases). This clonotype originated in a child under 10 years old with inherited bone marrow failure, due to receive a stem cell transplant. CDR3 coding DNA: TGCGCCAGCAGAGTCCCCAACGACAGTGCTCTCGCCGTAGGGGGCCAAGAGACCCAGTACTTC. Translating it yields CASRVPNDSALAVGGQETQYF.